This T cell receptor beta chain comes out of a study of human CD8 memory T cell subsets. This clonotype was counted a few times. Trimming took 5 bases from V and 1 from J, leaving 12 bases between them. This CDR3 spans 15 amino acids. Germline CDR1 reads SGHVS; CDR2 reads FNYEAQ. It was UMI-labeled 5' RACE by which the TCR beta libraries were made. Using its own MiXCR run on the 5' RACE reads, TCRdb lists one record per CDR3 protein. The sample carries about 7,900 distinct CDR3 sequences, under 4% recorded once. The authors enriched total CD8+ T cells by negative magnetic separation. Extraction drew RNA from duplicate vials of around 140,000 sorted CD8+ T cells for each subset.

The specimen sequenced was CD8+ T cells from PBMCs. V gene TRBV7-6 combines with J gene TRBJ2-1; no definite D call. The sequence derives from a human donor in good health. This CDR3 is CASSLADWSYNEQFF. CDR3 DNA sequence: TGTGCCAGCAGCCTCGCGGATTGGTCCTACAATGAGCAGTTCTTC.